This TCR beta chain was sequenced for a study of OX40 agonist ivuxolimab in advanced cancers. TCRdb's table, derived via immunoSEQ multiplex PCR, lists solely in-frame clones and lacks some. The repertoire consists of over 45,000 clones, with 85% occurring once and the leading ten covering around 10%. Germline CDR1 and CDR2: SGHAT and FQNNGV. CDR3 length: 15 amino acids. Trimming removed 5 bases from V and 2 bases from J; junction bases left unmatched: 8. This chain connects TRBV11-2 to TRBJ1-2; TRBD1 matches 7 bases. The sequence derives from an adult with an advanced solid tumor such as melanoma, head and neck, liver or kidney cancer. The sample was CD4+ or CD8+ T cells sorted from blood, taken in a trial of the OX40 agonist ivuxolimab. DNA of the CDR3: TGTGCCAGCAGCGGGTTGAGGGGGCGCAACTATGGCTACACCTTC. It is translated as CASSGLRGRNYGYTF. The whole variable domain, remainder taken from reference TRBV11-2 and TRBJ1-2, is EAGVAQSPRYKIIEKRQSVAFWCNPISGHATLYWYQQILGQGPKLLIQFQNNGVVDDSQLPKDRFSAERLKGVDSTLKIQPAKLEDSAVYLCASSGLRGRNYGYTFGSGTRLTVV.